This TCR beta chain emerged from a study of cytomegalovirus exposure and HLA in healthy donors. Study outcomes and limitations: Most of the CMV-associated TCR beta chains (in a later analysis) appeared to be HLA-restricted. While the bulk of TCR sequences proved rare, some public TCRs turned up in many donors. A later analysis reported that several of the most significant clusters appeared to be linked to common viral pathogens, among them Epstein-Barr virus. It was confirmed in vitro that three of the CMV-associated chains were specific for CMV antigens.

Primers: 60 Vbeta forward and 13 Jbeta reverse. Some clones are missing from TCRdb's copy, which holds only in-frame ones; the method was immunoSEQ multiplex PCR. The sample has over 95,000 clones, around 77% seen once. In regard to this clone: The antigen remains unidentified.

Germline values: CDR1 SGHDN, CDR2 FVKESK. The CDR3 is 15 amino acids. V dropped 0 bases and J dropped 3 bases, with 12 bases sitting between them. Material: PBMCs. The receptor was isolated from a man in his forties or fifties in good health and CMV-seropositive. V gene TRBV14 combines with J gene TRBJ2-7; the D gene is possibly TRBD1 (6 bases). In DNA, the CDR3 is TGTGCCAGCAGCCAAGATGCAGGGGTCCTCTACGAGCAGTACTTC. This encodes CASSQDAGVLYEQYF. Supplemented by reference TRBV14 and TRBJ2-7, the full variable domain reads EAGVTQFPSHSVIEKGQTVTLRCDPISGHDNLYWYRRVMGKEIKFLLHFVKESKQDESGMPNNRFLAERTGGTYSTLKVQPAELEDSGVYFCASSQDAGVLYEQYFGPGTRLTVT.